This TCR beta chain was retrieved from a study of blood T cell repertoires in COVID-19. Under the authors' procedure: Nucleated cell counts were estimated from reference gene primer amplification. Sequenced by immunoSEQ multiplex PCR; TCRdb stores in-frame clones only, minus some. V and J calls and clone size are given by that table; D and trimming were obtained from the DNA. The sample lists 220,000 or so clones, about four fifths occurring once. V was shortened by 6 bases and J by 4 bases, with 9 bases between the two germline ends. Looked up from germline, CDR1 is DFQATT and CDR2 is SNEGSKA (reference sequence). The length of the CDR3 is 11 residues.

Material: PBMCs or T cells enriched from blood (not recorded which). The clonotype originates from a woman in her 40s with acute COVID-19. This chain connects TRBV20-1 to TRBJ1-2; the D is unclear. Here the CDR3 DNA reads TGCAGTGCCCGCAGGCCCTATGGCTACACCTTC. Amino acids: CSARRPYGYTF.